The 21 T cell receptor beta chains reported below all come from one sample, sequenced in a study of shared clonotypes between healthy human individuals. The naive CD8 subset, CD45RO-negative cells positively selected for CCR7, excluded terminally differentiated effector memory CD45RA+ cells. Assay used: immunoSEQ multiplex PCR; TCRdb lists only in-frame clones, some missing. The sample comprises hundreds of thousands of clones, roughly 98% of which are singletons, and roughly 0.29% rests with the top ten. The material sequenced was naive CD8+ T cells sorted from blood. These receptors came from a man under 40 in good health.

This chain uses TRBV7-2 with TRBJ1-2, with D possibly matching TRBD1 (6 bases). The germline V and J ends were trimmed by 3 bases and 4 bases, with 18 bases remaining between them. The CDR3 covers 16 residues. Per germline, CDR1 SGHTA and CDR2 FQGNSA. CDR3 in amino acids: CASSFSPGQPGYGYTF. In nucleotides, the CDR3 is TGTGCCAGCAGCTTTTCCCCGGGACAACCAGGCTATGGCTACACCTTC.

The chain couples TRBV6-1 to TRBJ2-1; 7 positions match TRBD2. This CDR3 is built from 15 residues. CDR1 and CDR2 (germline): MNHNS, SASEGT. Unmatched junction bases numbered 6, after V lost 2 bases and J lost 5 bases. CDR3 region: CASSELSGLNNEQFF. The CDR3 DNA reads TGTGCCAGCAGTGAATTATCGGGACTAAACAATGAGCAGTTCTTC.

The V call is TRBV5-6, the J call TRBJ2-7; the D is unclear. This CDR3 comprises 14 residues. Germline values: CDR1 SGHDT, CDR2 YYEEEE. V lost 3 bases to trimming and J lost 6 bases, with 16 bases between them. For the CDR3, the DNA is TGTGCCAGCAGCTCCGCCCGCACCAAGTTCGAGCAGTACTTC. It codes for CASSSARTKFEQYF.

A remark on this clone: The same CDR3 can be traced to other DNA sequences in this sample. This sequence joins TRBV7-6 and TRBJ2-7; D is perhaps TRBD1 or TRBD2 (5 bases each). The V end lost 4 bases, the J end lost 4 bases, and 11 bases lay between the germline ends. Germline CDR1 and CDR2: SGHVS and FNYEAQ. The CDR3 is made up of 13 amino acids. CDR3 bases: TGTGCCAGCAGCTCGAGGGACCTTTACGAGCAGTACTTC. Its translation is CASSSRDLYEQYF. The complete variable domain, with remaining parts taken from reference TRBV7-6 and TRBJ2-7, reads GAGVSQSPRYKVTKRGQDVALRCDPISGHVSLYWYRQALGQGPEFLTYFNYEAQQDKSGLPNDRFSAERPEGSISTLTIQRTEQRDSAMYRCASSSRDLYEQYFGPGTRLTVT.

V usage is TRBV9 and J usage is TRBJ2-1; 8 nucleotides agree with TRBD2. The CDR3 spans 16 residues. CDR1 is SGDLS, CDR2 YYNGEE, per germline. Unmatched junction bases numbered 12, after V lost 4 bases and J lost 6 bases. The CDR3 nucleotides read TGTGCCAGCAGCCTCCCCGGGGGGGACACGGGCAATGAGCAGTTCTTC. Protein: CASSLPGGDTGNEQFF. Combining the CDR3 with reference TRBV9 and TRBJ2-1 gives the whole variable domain DSGVTQTPKHLITATGQRVTLRCSPRSGDLSVYWYQQSLDQGLQFLIQYYNGEERAKGNILERFSAQQFPDLHSELNLSSLELGDSALYFCASSLPGGDTGNEQFFGPGTRLTVL.

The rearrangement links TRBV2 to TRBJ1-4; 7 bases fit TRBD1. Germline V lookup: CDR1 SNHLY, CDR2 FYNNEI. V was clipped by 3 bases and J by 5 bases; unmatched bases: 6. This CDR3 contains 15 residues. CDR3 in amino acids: CASSEGDSGNEKLFF. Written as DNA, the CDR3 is TGTGCCAGCAGTGAGGGGGACAGTGGGAATGAAAAACTGTTTTTT.

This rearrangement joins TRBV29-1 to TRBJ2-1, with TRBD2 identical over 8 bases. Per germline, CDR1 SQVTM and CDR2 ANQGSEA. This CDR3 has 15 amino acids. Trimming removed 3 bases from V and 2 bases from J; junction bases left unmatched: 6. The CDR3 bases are TGCAGCGTTGACACAAGCGGGAGAACCTACAATGAGCAGTTCTTC. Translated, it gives CSVDTSGRTYNEQFF.

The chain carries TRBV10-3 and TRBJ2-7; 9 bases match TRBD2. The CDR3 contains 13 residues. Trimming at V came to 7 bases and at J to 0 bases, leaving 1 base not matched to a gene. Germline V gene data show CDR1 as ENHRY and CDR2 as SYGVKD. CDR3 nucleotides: TGTGCCATCAATAGCGGGAGCTCCTACGAGCAGTACTTC. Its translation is CAINSGSSYEQYF.

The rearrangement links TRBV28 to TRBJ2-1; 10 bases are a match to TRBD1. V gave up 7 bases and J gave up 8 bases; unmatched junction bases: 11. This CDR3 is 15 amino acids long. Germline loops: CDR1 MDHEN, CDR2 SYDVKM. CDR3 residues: CASTRGDRGFDEQFF. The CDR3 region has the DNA TGTGCCAGCACTCGCGGGGACAGGGGTTTCGATGAGCAGTTCTTC.

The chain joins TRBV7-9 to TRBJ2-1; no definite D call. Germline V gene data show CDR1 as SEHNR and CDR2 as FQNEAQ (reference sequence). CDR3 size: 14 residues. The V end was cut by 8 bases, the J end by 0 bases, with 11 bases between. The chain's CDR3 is CASSPVSSYNEQFF. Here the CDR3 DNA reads TGTGCCAGCTCTCCAGTGAGCTCCTACAATGAGCAGTTCTTC.

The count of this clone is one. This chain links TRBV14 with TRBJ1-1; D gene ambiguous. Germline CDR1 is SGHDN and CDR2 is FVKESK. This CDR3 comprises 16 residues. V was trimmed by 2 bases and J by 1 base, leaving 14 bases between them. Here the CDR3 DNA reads TGTGCCAGCAGCCAAATAAGGCTGAGGAAGAACACTGAAGCTTTCTTT. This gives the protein CASSQIRLRKNTEAFF.

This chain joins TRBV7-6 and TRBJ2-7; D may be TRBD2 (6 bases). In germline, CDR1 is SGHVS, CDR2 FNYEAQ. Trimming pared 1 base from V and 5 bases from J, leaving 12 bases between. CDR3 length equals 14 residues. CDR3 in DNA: TGTGCCAGCAGCTTAGGCGGCGGAGGGAACGAGCAGTACTTC. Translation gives CASSLGGGGNEQYF.

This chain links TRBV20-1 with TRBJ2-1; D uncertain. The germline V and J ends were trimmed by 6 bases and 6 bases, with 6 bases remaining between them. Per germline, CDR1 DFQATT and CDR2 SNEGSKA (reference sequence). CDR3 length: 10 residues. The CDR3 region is CSAGTNEQFF. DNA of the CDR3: TGCAGTGCGGGAACCAATGAGCAGTTCTTC.

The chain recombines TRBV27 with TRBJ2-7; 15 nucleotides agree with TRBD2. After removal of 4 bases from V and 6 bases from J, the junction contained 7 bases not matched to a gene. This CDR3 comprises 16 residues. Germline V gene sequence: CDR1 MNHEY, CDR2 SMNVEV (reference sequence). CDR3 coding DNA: TGTGCCAGCAGTTCCCGGACTAGCGGGAGGGCCAGCGAGCAGTACTTC. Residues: CASSSRTSGRASEQYF.

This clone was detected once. CDR3 protein: CASSYKGSYEQYF. CDR3 in DNA: TGTGCCAGCAGTTACAAGGGTTCCTACGAGCAGTACTTC. The chain joins TRBV27 to TRBJ2-7; unclear D gene. Germline V gives CDR1 MNHEY, CDR2 SMNVEV (reference sequence). This CDR3 is 13 amino acids long. V was trimmed by 4 bases and J by 1 base, leaving 8 bases between them.

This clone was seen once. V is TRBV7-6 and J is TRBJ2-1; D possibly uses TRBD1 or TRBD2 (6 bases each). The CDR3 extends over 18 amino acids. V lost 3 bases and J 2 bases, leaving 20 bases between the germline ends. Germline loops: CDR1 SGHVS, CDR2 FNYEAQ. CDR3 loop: CASSLGEGGEGPYNEQFF. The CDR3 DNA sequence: TGTGCCAGCAGCTTGGGAGAGGGGGGAGAAGGACCCTACAATGAGCAGTTCTTC.

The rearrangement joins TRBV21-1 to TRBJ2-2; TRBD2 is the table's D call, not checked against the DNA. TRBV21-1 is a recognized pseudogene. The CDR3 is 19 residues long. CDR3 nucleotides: TGTGCCAGCAGCAAAGTTGGTACGACTGGGGGGAATCCTACCGGGGAGCTGTTTTTT. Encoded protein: CASSKVGTTGGNPTGELFF.

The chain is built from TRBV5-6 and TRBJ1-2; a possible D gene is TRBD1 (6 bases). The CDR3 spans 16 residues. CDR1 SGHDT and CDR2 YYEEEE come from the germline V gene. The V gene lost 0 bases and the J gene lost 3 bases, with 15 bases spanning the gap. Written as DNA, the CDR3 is TGTGCCAGCAGCTTGGCAGCTGGGGGGGCGGACTATGGCTACACCTTC. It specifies CASSLAAGGADYGYTF.

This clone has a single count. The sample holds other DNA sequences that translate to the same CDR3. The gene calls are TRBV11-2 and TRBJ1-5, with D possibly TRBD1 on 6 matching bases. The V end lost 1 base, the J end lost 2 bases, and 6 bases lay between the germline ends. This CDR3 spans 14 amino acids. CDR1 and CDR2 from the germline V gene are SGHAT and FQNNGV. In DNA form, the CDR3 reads TGTGCCAGCAGCTTAGGACAGGGCAATCAGCCCCAGCATTTT. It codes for CASSLGQGNQPQHF.

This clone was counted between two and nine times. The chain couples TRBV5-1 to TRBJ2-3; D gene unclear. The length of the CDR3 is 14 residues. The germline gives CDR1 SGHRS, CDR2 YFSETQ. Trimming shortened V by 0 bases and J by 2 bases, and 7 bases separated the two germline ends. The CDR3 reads CASSLEVFTDTQYF. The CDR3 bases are TGCGCCAGCAGCTTGGAGGTCTTCACAGATACGCAGTATTTT. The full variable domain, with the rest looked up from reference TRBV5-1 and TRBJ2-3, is KAGVTQTPRYLIKTRGQQVTLSCSPISGHRSVSWYQQTPGQGLQFLFEYFSETQRNKGNFPGRFSGRQFSNSRSEMNVSTLELGDSALYLCASSLEVFTDTQYFGPGTRLTVL.

The CDR3 spells CASITSKDWRTEAFF. The CDR3 DNA reads TGTGCCAGCATCACGAGCAAAGATTGGAGGACTGAAGCTTTCTTT. The chain links TRBV27 to TRBJ1-1; D gene ambiguous. The CDR3 contains 15 residues. From germline, CDR1 is MNHEY and CDR2 SMNVEV (reference sequence). Trimming took 7 bases from V and 5 from J, leaving 20 bases between them.